A selection of T cell receptor beta chains follows, all from one sample in a study of T-cell memory formation after mild COVID-19. TCRdb called the 5' RACE reads again in MiXCR, with one record for every CDR3 protein. Of hundreds of thousands of distinct CDR3 sequences in the sample, about a sixth were seen once. Sequenced: PBMCs or a T cell subset sorted from them (not recorded which). The source is an adult woman who had mild COVID-19 (a few samples of this study predate the infection). Cell type and time point are not known. The CDR3 runs from the conserved cysteine through the conserved F or W. A D gene is named only where the DNA matches it firmly. Clone size appears in some rows only: once, few, many, or a class for an expanded clone.

J gene: TRBJ2-7; V gene: TRBV3-1; D gene: TRBD2; CDR3 length: 16; clone size: many; CDR3 DNA: TGTGCCAGCAGCCAAGATCGTAAACTAGCGGGGGGGCAGCAGTACTTC; CDR3 protein: CASSQDRKLAGGQQYF
J gene: TRBJ2-3; V gene: TRBV6-4; D gene: .; CDR3 length: 14; clone size: few; CDR3 DNA: TGTGCCAGCAGTTTTACAGGTCTCGCAGATACGCAGTATTTT; CDR3 protein: CASSFTGLADTQYF
J gene: TRBJ1-1; V gene: TRBV7-9; D gene: .; CDR3 length: 12; clone size: .; CDR3 DNA: TGTGCCAGCCGGACCGGGAAGACTGAAGCTTTCTTT; CDR3 protein: CASRTGKTEAFF
J gene: TRBJ2-3; V gene: TRBV19; D gene: .; CDR3 length: 12; clone size: .; CDR3 DNA: TGTGCCACCGCGGATAGCACAGATACGCAGTATTTT; CDR3 protein: CATADSTDTQYF
J gene: TRBJ1-5; V gene: TRBV6-2/TRBV6-3; D gene: .; CDR3 length: 15; clone size: .; CDR3 DNA: TGTGCCAGCAGGCTCGGACAGTTAAGCAATCAGCCCCAGCATTTT; CDR3 protein: CASRLGQLSNQPQHF
J gene: TRBJ2-2; V gene: TRBV3-1; D gene: .; CDR3 length: 14; clone size: few; CDR3 DNA: TGTGCCAGCAGCCAAGACCCGGCACCCGGGGAGCTGTTTTTT; CDR3 protein: CASSQDPAPGELFF
J gene: TRBJ1-1; V gene: TRBV29-1; D gene: TRBD1; CDR3 length: 13; clone size: .; CDR3 DNA: TGCAGCGCCAAGATAGGGGGCAACACTGAAGCTTTCTTT; CDR3 protein: CSAKIGGNTEAFF
J gene: TRBJ2-3; V gene: TRBV6-5; D gene: TRBD2; CDR3 length: 16; clone size: few; CDR3 DNA: TGTGCCAGCAGCTGGACTAGCGGGGGTCCCACAGATACGCAGTATTTT; CDR3 protein: CASSWTSGGPTDTQYF
J gene: TRBJ2-7; V gene: TRBV20-1; D gene: TRBD2; CDR3 length: 17; clone size: .; CDR3 DNA: TGCAGTGCTCTAATGACTAGCGGGAGGGGTGTGCCGTACGAGCAGTACTTC; CDR3 protein: CSALMTSGRGVPYEQYF
J gene: TRBJ1-5; V gene: TRBV7-9; D gene: .; CDR3 length: 14; clone size: .; CDR3 DNA: TGTGCCAGCAGCCCTTTGGGAGGGAATCAGCCCCAGCATTTT; CDR3 protein: CASSPLGGNQPQHF
J gene: TRBJ2-1; V gene: TRBV10-3; D gene: TRBD2; CDR3 length: 15; clone size: .; CDR3 DNA: TGTGCCATCAGTGAGGCGGGAGGACCCTACAATGAGCAGTTCTTC; CDR3 protein: CAISEAGGPYNEQFF
J gene: TRBJ2-3; V gene: TRBV20-1; D gene: .; CDR3 length: 14; clone size: .; CDR3 DNA: TGCAGTGCTAGAAAGGGACCACCTACAGATACGCAGTATTTT; CDR3 protein: CSARKGPPTDTQYF
J gene: TRBJ1-5; V gene: TRBV7-2; D gene: .; CDR3 length: 13; clone size: few; CDR3 DNA: TGTGCCAGCAGCTTAGAGGTTTTGCAGCCCCAGCATTTT; CDR3 protein: CASSLEVLQPQHF
J gene: TRBJ2-7; V gene: TRBV27; D gene: TRBD1; CDR3 length: 13; clone size: .; CDR3 DNA: TGTGCCAGCAGGAGACAGGGTTGGAACGAGCAGTACTTC; CDR3 protein: CASRRQGWNEQYF
J gene: TRBJ1-5; V gene: TRBV4-1; D gene: .; CDR3 length: 14; clone size: few; CDR3 DNA: TGCGCCAGCAGCCAAGGGGCGACAGAACAGCCCCAGCATTTT; CDR3 protein: CASSQGATEQPQHF
J gene: TRBJ1-1; V gene: TRBV20-1; D gene: .; CDR3 length: 14; clone size: .; CDR3 DNA: TGCAGTGCTAGAGTAGGGTACGGGAACACTGAAGCTTTCTTT; CDR3 protein: CSARVGYGNTEAFF
J gene: TRBJ1-2; V gene: TRBV2; D gene: TRBD1; CDR3 length: 14; clone size: .; CDR3 DNA: TGTGCCAGCAGCGCCGGGACAGATAACTATGGCTACACCTTC; CDR3 protein: CASSAGTDNYGYTF
J gene: TRBJ1-2; V gene: TRBV5-1; D gene: .; CDR3 length: 14; clone size: .; CDR3 DNA: TGCGCCAGCAGCTCCGACTATACTAACTATGGCTACACCTTC; CDR3 protein: CASSSDYTNYGYTF
J gene: TRBJ2-7; V gene: TRBV24-1; D gene: TRBD1; CDR3 length: 13; clone size: few; CDR3 DNA: TGTGCCACGCGCGAGTCGGGACAGCCCGAGCAGTACTTC; CDR3 protein: CATRESGQPEQYF
J gene: TRBJ2-1; V gene: TRBV7-3; D gene: .; CDR3 length: 14; clone size: .; CDR3 DNA: TGTGCCAGCAGCTTGGACTCCAGGGTGGATGAGCAGTTCTTC; CDR3 protein: CASSLDSRVDEQFF
J gene: TRBJ1-4; V gene: TRBV24-1; D gene: .; CDR3 length: 15; clone size: .; CDR3 DNA: TGTGCCACCAGTGATTCCCGACAGGTGAATGAAAAACTGTTTTTT; CDR3 protein: CATSDSRQVNEKLFF
J gene: TRBJ1-5; V gene: TRBV12-3/TRBV12-4; D gene: .; CDR3 length: 16; clone size: few; CDR3 DNA: TGTGCCAGCAGTCCCGGCGGGCAACATAGCAATCAGCCCCAGCATTTT; CDR3 protein: CASSPGGQHSNQPQHF
J gene: TRBJ1-1; V gene: TRBV5-1; D gene: .; CDR3 length: 13; clone size: .; CDR3 DNA: TGCGCCAGCAGCGCAACCCTGAACACTGAAGCTTTCTTT; CDR3 protein: CASSATLNTEAFF
J gene: TRBJ2-3; V gene: TRBV23-1; D gene: TRBD2; CDR3 length: 16; clone size: few; CDR3 DNA: TGCGCCAGCAGTCGAGTAGCGGGGGGAGGAACAGATACGCAGTATTTT; CDR3 protein: CASSRVAGGGTDTQYF
J gene: TRBJ2-1; V gene: TRBV7-2; D gene: TRBD2; CDR3 length: 14; clone size: few; CDR3 DNA: TGTGCCAGCAGCATATGGACTAGCGGGAGTAGTTTGATCTTC; CDR3 protein: CASSIWTSGSSLIF
J gene: TRBJ1-2; V gene: TRBV30; D gene: .; CDR3 length: 13; clone size: .; CDR3 DNA: TGTGCCTGCCCATCGTACGACAGGCGTGGCTACACCTTC; CDR3 protein: CACPSYDRRGYTF
J gene: TRBJ2-3; V gene: TRBV7-9; D gene: .; CDR3 length: 17; clone size: .; CDR3 DNA: TGTGCCAGCAGCTTAGGGTCCGGGACTCTCCACACAGATACGCAGTATTTT; CDR3 protein: CASSLGSGTLHTDTQYF
J gene: TRBJ2-5; V gene: TRBV5-1; D gene: TRBD1; CDR3 length: 16; clone size: few; CDR3 DNA: TGCGCCAGCAGACTGGGACAGGGGGCCTACCAAGAGACCCAGTACTTC; CDR3 protein: CASRLGQGAYQETQYF
J gene: TRBJ2-1; V gene: TRBV3-1; D gene: .; CDR3 length: 14; clone size: .; CDR3 DNA: TGTGCCAGCAGCCAAGAGATACTAAGCAATGAGCAGTTCTTC; CDR3 protein: CASSQEILSNEQFF
J gene: TRBJ1-2; V gene: TRBV5-1; D gene: TRBD1; CDR3 length: 15; clone size: .; CDR3 DNA: TGCGCCAGCAGCTTGTCGGCAGGGGGTAACTATGGCTACACCTTC; CDR3 protein: CASSLSAGGNYGYTF
J gene: TRBJ2-7; V gene: TRBV7-9; D gene: .; CDR3 length: 20; clone size: .; CDR3 DNA: TGTGCCAGCAGAGTTACCCGCCCTCCGCCCCGTGTTCCGGGGGCCTACGAGCAGTACTTC; CDR3 protein: CASRVTRPPPRVPGAYEQYF
J gene: TRBJ1-5; V gene: TRBV12-3/TRBV12-4; D gene: .; CDR3 length: 15; clone size: few; CDR3 DNA: TGTGCCAGCAGTTACCGCCCAGGCGGTGTAGGGCCCCAGCATTTT; CDR3 protein: CASSYRPGGVGPQHF
J gene: TRBJ1-1; V gene: TRBV9; D gene: TRBD1; CDR3 length: 15; clone size: .; CDR3 DNA: TGTGCCAGCAGCGAGGGGACAGCCGGGAACACTGAAGCTTTCTTT; CDR3 protein: CASSEGTAGNTEAFF
J gene: TRBJ2-1; V gene: TRBV24-1; D gene: TRBD1; CDR3 length: 18; clone size: few; CDR3 DNA: TGTGCCACCAGTGGAGGACAGGGAAGAGGAGGTGAGCACAATGAGCAGTTCTTC; CDR3 protein: CATSGGQGRGGEHNEQFF
J gene: TRBJ2-1; V gene: TRBV18; D gene: TRBD2; CDR3 length: 15; clone size: .; CDR3 DNA: TGTGCCAGCTCACCCCATAGCGGGGCCCACAATGAGCAGTTCTTC; CDR3 protein: CASSPHSGAHNEQFF
J gene: TRBJ2-3; V gene: TRBV6-2/TRBV6-3; D gene: TRBD2; CDR3 length: 15; clone size: few; CDR3 DNA: TGTGCCAGCAGTTACTTTGCGGGAGGAGGAGATACGCAGTATTTT; CDR3 protein: CASSYFAGGGDTQYF
J gene: TRBJ2-7; V gene: TRBV7-8; D gene: .; CDR3 length: 14; clone size: once; CDR3 DNA: TGTGCCAGCAGCTCCCCCGGGGTCCCCTACGAGCAGTACTTC; CDR3 protein: CASSSPGVPYEQYF
J gene: TRBJ1-2; V gene: TRBV5-5; D gene: .; CDR3 length: 16; clone size: few; CDR3 DNA: TGTGCCAGCAGCATCAACACGCCCGGTACTCCCTATGGCTACACCTTC; CDR3 protein: CASSINTPGTPYGYTF
J gene: TRBJ1-1; V gene: TRBV2; D gene: .; CDR3 length: 11; clone size: .; CDR3 DNA: TGTGCCAGCACACTCTCTACTGAAGCTTTCTTT; CDR3 protein: CASTLSTEAFF
J gene: TRBJ1-2; V gene: TRBV14; D gene: .; CDR3 length: 12; clone size: few; CDR3 DNA: TGTGCCAGCAGCCAAGGCCCCCTGGGCTACACCTTC; CDR3 protein: CASSQGPLGYTF
J gene: TRBJ2-7; V gene: TRBV15; D gene: TRBD1; CDR3 length: 13; clone size: few; CDR3 DNA: TGTGCCACCAGCAGTGGCAGGGGGTCCGAGCAGTACTTC; CDR3 protein: CATSSGRGSEQYF
J gene: TRBJ2-7; V gene: TRBV5-1; D gene: TRBD1; CDR3 length: 15; clone size: .; CDR3 DNA: TGCGCCAGCAGCTTGGGGGACAGAGATACCTACGAGCAGTACTTC; CDR3 protein: CASSLGDRDTYEQYF
J gene: TRBJ2-3; V gene: TRBV7-2; D gene: TRBD2; CDR3 length: 17; clone size: few; CDR3 DNA: TGTGCCAGCAGCCTGATAGCGGGGGGGCGATCCACAGATACGCAGTATTTT; CDR3 protein: CASSLIAGGRSTDTQYF
J gene: TRBJ2-3; V gene: TRBV5-6; D gene: TRBD2; CDR3 length: 17; clone size: .; CDR3 DNA: TGTGCCAGCAGCTTGGTAACGCTAGCGGGAGGAGGAGATACGCAGTATTTT; CDR3 protein: CASSLVTLAGGGDTQYF
J gene: TRBJ1-3; V gene: TRBV5-1; D gene: .; CDR3 length: 15; clone size: many; CDR3 DNA: TGCGCCAGCAGCTTGGGAACAGGCGCGGGAAACACCATATATTTT; CDR3 protein: CASSLGTGAGNTIYF
J gene: TRBJ2-5; V gene: TRBV5-1; D gene: .; CDR3 length: 14; clone size: few; CDR3 DNA: TGCGCCAGCAGCTTCTGGGGCGATCGGGAGACCCAGTACTTC; CDR3 protein: CASSFWGDRETQYF
J gene: TRBJ2-5; V gene: TRBV5-1; D gene: TRBD2; CDR3 length: 15; clone size: .; CDR3 DNA: TGCGCCAGCAGCTTAGGAGCGGGAGGGTCAGAGACCCAGTACTTC; CDR3 protein: CASSLGAGGSETQYF
J gene: TRBJ2-7; V gene: TRBV5-1; D gene: TRBD2; CDR3 length: 17; clone size: few; CDR3 DNA: TGCGCCAGCAGCTTGGTACTAGCGGGTAGAAGCTCCTACGAGCAGTACTTC; CDR3 protein: CASSLVLAGRSSYEQYF
J gene: TRBJ2-7; V gene: TRBV21-1; D gene: .; CDR3 length: 15; clone size: few; CDR3 DNA: TGTGCCAGCAGCAACGACAGCGAACTCTGCTACGAGCAGTACTTC; CDR3 protein: CASSNDSELCYEQYF
J gene: TRBJ1-2; V gene: TRBV28; D gene: TRBD1; CDR3 length: 15; clone size: .; CDR3 DNA: TGTGCCAGCAGTTTCCTAAACGACAGGGACCGAGGCTACACCTTC; CDR3 protein: CASSFLNDRDRGYTF
J gene: TRBJ1-4; V gene: TRBV11-3; D gene: .; CDR3 length: 14; clone size: once; CDR3 DNA: TGTGCCAGCAGCTCCCGGGCAACTAATGAAAAACTGTTTTTT; CDR3 protein: CASSSRATNEKLFF
J gene: TRBJ2-1; V gene: TRBV9; D gene: TRBD2; CDR3 length: 17; clone size: few; CDR3 DNA: TGTGCCAGCAGCGTAGACCCTACTAGCGGAAGGGGGGATGAGCAGTTCTTC; CDR3 protein: CASSVDPTSGRGDEQFF
J gene: TRBJ2-1; V gene: TRBV3-1; D gene: .; CDR3 length: 16; clone size: few; CDR3 DNA: TGTGCCAGCAGCCAAGAGACTAGGGGGTCCTACAATGAGCAGTTCTTC; CDR3 protein: CASSQETRGSYNEQFF
J gene: TRBJ1-6; V gene: TRBV6-2/TRBV6-3; D gene: .; CDR3 length: 15; clone size: .; CDR3 DNA: TGTGCCAGCAGCGGGACTCCGGATCGGGATTCACCCCTCCACTTT; CDR3 protein: CASSGTPDRDSPLHF
J gene: TRBJ2-5; V gene: TRBV14; D gene: TRBD2; CDR3 length: 15; clone size: .; CDR3 DNA: TGTGCCAGCAGCCGTTGGGAGGGCCCAGGAGAGACCCAGTACTTC; CDR3 protein: CASSRWEGPGETQYF
J gene: TRBJ2-1; V gene: TRBV7-2; D gene: TRBD2; CDR3 length: 22; clone size: few; CDR3 DNA: TGTGCCAGCAGCTTACAGGGGGGAACGGCCCGAATTCTAGCGGGGTCCTACAATGAGCAGTTCTTC; CDR3 protein: CASSLQGGTARILAGSYNEQFF
J gene: TRBJ1-2; V gene: TRBV7-9; D gene: TRBD1; CDR3 length: 13; clone size: .; CDR3 DNA: TGTGCCAGCAGCTTACAGGGGGCCGAGGGCTACACCTTC; CDR3 protein: CASSLQGAEGYTF